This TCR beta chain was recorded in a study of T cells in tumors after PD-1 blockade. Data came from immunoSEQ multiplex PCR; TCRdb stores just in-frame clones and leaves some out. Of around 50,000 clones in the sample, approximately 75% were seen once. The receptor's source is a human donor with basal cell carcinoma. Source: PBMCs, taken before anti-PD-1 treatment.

CDR3 sequence: CASSPPDKYSYEQYF. In DNA, the CDR3 is TGTGCCAGCAGCCCTCCTGACAAATACTCCTACGAGCAGTACTTC. J is TRBJ2-7 and V is TRBV28; D is uncertain. The V and J ends lost 6 bases and 0 bases respectively, with 15 bases between them. The CDR3 runs 15 residues. Germline lookup yields CDR1 MDHEN and CDR2 SYDVKM.